These T cell receptor beta chains were read from a single sample in a study of PD-1 blockade in classical Hodgkin lymphoma. Data came from immunoSEQ multiplex PCR; TCRdb stores just in-frame clones and leaves some out. Found here are 40,000 to 65,000 clones, over 70% of them singletons; the top ten hold roughly 15%. The specimen comprised peripheral blood mononuclear cells (PBMCs), sampled at baseline. The receptors stem from a human donor with classical Hodgkin lymphoma. CDR3s include the opening cysteine and the closing phenylalanine or tryptophan. Fields, in order: V gene, J gene, D gene, clone size, CDR3 DNA, CDR3 protein. The D gene is left open where the match is weak. Rows give clone size only sometimes, using once, few, many, or a class for an expanded clone.

TRBV6-5	TRBJ2-1	TRBD1	few	TGTGCCAGCAGTGGACAGGGGGCGGGTGAGCAGTTCTTC	CASSGQGAGEQFF
TRBV4-2	TRBJ1-5	NA	NA	TGTGCCAGCAGCCAAGTGGCCGCGGGCAATCAGCCCCAGCATTTT	CASSQVAAGNQPQHF
TRBV9	TRBJ1-1	NA	NA	TGTGCCAGCAGCGTAGGGGTGGGTTTCACTGAAGCTTTCTTT	CASSVGVGFTEAFF
TRBV7-9	TRBJ2-2	TRBD2	NA	TGTGCCAGCAGCTACGGGACTAGCGGGAGGGCCGGCACCGGGGAGCTGTTTTTT	CASSYGTSGRAGTGELFF
TRBV6-4	TRBJ2-1	TRBD2	NA	TGTGCCAGCTCCCGACGGGAGGGAGATGTGGATGAGCAGTTCTTC	CASSRREGDVDEQFF
TRBV18	TRBJ1-1	TRBD1	NA	TGTGCCAGCTCACCCACAGGGGGCACCACTGAAGCTTTCTTT	CASSPTGGTTEAFF
TRBV19	TRBJ1-1	NA	NA	TGTGCCAGTAGTATACAGGCAGGAGGCACTGAAGCTTTCTTT	CASSIQAGGTEAFF
TRBV7-8	TRBJ1-1	NA	NA	TGTGCCAGCAGCCCAACCCCGGGGGCCTATACTGAAGCTTTCTTT	CASSPTPGAYTEAFF
TRBV10-3	TRBJ1-3	NA	once	TGTGCCATCAGTAGTCGGGGTACAAGTGGAAACACCATATATTTT	CAISSRGTSGNTIYF
TRBV4-1	TRBJ2-6	NA	NA	TGCGCCAGCAGCCAAGTCGATTTGGTGTATGGGGCCAACGTCCTGACTTTC	CASSQVDLVYGANVLTF
TRBV10-3	TRBJ2-7	TRBD2	NA	TGTGCCACCGGACTAGCGGAGTACTACGAGCAGTACTTC	CATGLAEYYEQYF
TRBV9	TRBJ1-2	NA	NA	TGTGCCAGCAGCGTAGGCAGTAGGGGGGTGGGCTACACCTTC	CASSVGSRGVGYTF
TRBV5-1	TRBJ2-3	NA	NA	TGCGCCAGCAGCTTGTTTGGCTCTGGAGGAGGGACAGATACGCAGTATTTT	CASSLFGSGGGTDTQYF
TRBV19	TRBJ2-3	NA	NA	TGTGCCAGTAGTAGGACACGAGCTACGGATACGCAGTATTTT	CASSRTRATDTQYF
TRBV7-2	TRBJ1-5	NA	NA	TGTGCCAGCAGCTTAGGGGTTACCAATCAGCCCCAGCATTTT	CASSLGVTNQPQHF
TRBV2	TRBJ1-1	NA	NA	TGTGCCAGCAGGAAGAACGAGAACAGTGAAGCTTTCTTT	CASRKNENSEAFF
TRBV29-1	TRBJ2-5	NA	NA	TGCAGCGTTGCCCCAGGGCCTCAAGAGACCCAGTACTTC	CSVAPGPQETQYF
TRBV5-1	TRBJ2-7	NA	NA	TGCGCCAGCAGACCCCAATTACAGGGCTCCCTACGTGAGCAGTACTTC	CASRPQLQGSLREQYF
TRBV10-3	TRBJ1-5	NA	few	TGTGCCATCGGAATCGGGCAGGACAATCAGCCCCAGCATTTT	CAIGIGQDNQPQHF
TRBV9	TRBJ2-1	NA	NA	TGTGCCAGCAGTACTAGCCCCCTTTACAATGAGCAGTTCTTC	CASSTSPLYNEQFF
TRBV9	TRBJ2-2	TRBD2	NA	TGTGCCAGCAGCGTCTTCGAAACTAGCGGGCTTACCGGGGAGCTGTTTTTT	CASSVFETSGLTGELFF
TRBV5-1	TRBJ1-2	NA	NA	TGCGCCAGCAGCTCCACACAAGGGCTCTATGGCTACACCTTC	CASSSTQGLYGYTF
TRBV7-9	TRBJ1-2	NA	NA	TGTGCCAGCAGCTTAGCCTTTGATGGCTACACCTTC	CASSLAFDGYTF
TRBV27	TRBJ1-4	NA	NA	TGTGCCAGCAGCCCTAGGGTTGGCCGTGGTGAAGAAAAACTGTTTTTT	CASSPRVGRGEEKLFF
TRBV9	TRBJ2-1	NA	NA	TGTGCCAGCAGCGTAGAGGTAGAAACCTCTTACAATGAGCAGTTCTTC	CASSVEVETSYNEQFF